These 15 T cell receptor beta chains were all obtained from the same sample, sequenced in a study of human T cells and chemical hapten exposure. Time point: pre-sensitization, week 0. Treatment meaning: therapeutic diphenylcyclopropenone sensitization with weekly scalp DPC. TCRdb re-called the RACE reads with MiXCR, one entry per CDR3 protein. Of fewer than 300,000 distinct CDR3 sequences listed, approximately 8.4% are singletons. Here the sequenced sample was whole blood, taken in connection with sensitization to the hapten diphenylcyclopropenone (DPC). The origin of the receptors is a woman between 35 and 50 years old with alopecia areata. Some clones in this sample may be carry-over from other donors' samples.

This clonotype has only one observation. The chain employs TRBV29-1 and TRBJ2-3; D not resolved. The CDR3 loop spans 11 amino acids. V dropped 4 bases and J dropped 2 bases, with 4 bases sitting between them. Germline-derived CDR1 and CDR2 are SQVTM and ANQGSEA. In DNA, the CDR3 is TGCAGCGTTGCCATCACAGATACGCAGTATTTT. This codes for CSVAITDTQYF.

V is TRBV20-1 and J is TRBJ2-5; TRBD1 matches 9 bases. After removal of 6 bases from V and 4 bases from J, the junction contained 12 bases not matched to a gene. The CDR3 runs 15 residues. Germline V gives CDR1 DFQATT, CDR2 SNEGSKA (reference sequence). The CDR3 region is CSARRTGDFRETQYF. CDR3 sequence (DNA): TGCAGTGCGAGAAGGACAGGGGATTTTCGAGAGACCCAGTACTTC.

The sample holds a few counts of this clonotype. The chain uses TRBV28 and TRBJ2-7; the D is unclear. The CDR3 sequence is 15 residues long. Germline assignment: CDR1 MDHEN and CDR2 SYDVKM. Trimming took off 5 bases at V and 3 bases at J, with 17 bases between the two ends. In DNA form, the CDR3 reads TGTGCCAGCAGTCCGACATGGGGTCCCGACTACGAGCAGTACTTC. It encodes CASSPTWGPDYEQYF.

This clonotype has only a few counts. The chain joins TRBV5-1 to TRBJ2-5; maybe TRBD1 (6 bases). V was trimmed by 3 bases and J by 4 bases, leaving 10 bases between them. The CDR3 consists of 13 residues. Germline assignment: CDR1 SGHRS and CDR2 YFSETQ. The CDR3 spells CASSSDRRETQYF. The CDR3 DNA is TGCGCCAGCAGCTCAGACAGGAGAGAGACCCAGTACTTC.

The chain carries TRBV28 and TRBJ2-3; possibly TRBD1 or TRBD2 for D (5 bases each). Germline V gene data show CDR1 as MDHEN and CDR2 as SYDVKM. This CDR3 is built from 15 residues. V lost 3 bases, J lost 0 bases, and 10 bases lay in between. CDR3 in amino acids: CASSFRGPSTDTQYF. The CDR3 DNA is TGTGCCAGCAGTTTTAGGGGACCGAGCACAGATACGCAGTATTTT. The variable domain in full, with the rest retrieved from reference TRBV28 and TRBJ2-3, is DVKVTQSSRYLVKRTGEKVFLECVQDMDHENMFWYRQDPGLGLRLIYFSYDVKMKEKGDIPEGYSVSREKKERFSLILESASTNQTSMYLCASSFRGPSTDTQYFGPGTRLTVL.

This clonotype turned up a few times. The J gene is TRBJ2-5, the V gene TRBV28; 13 nucleotides line up with TRBD2. The length of the CDR3 is 14 residues. After removal of 7 bases from V and 2 bases from J, the junction contained 1 base not matched to a gene. Germline V gene lookup returns CDR1 MDHEN and CDR2 SYDVKM. CDR3 loop: CASKLAGGQETQYF. The CDR3 DNA follows: TGTGCCAGCAAACTAGCGGGAGGGCAAGAGACCCAGTACTTC. The full variable domain, with the rest looked up from reference TRBV28 and TRBJ2-5, is DVKVTQSSRYLVKRTGEKVFLECVQDMDHENMFWYRQDPGLGLRLIYFSYDVKMKEKGDIPEGYSVSREKKERFSLILESASTNQTSMYLCASKLAGGQETQYFGPGTRLLVL.

This clonotype was recorded a few times. The CDR3 DNA is TGCGCCAGCAGCTTGGCCCCGGGTGCCCAAGAGACCCAGTACTTC. It is translated as CASSLAPGAQETQYF. The chain is built from TRBV5-1 and TRBJ2-5; D is uncertain. This CDR3 has 15 amino acids. Germline lookup yields CDR1 SGHRS and CDR2 YFSETQ. With 0 bases removed from V and 1 base from J, the gap between germline ends came to 10 bases.

The V call is TRBV5-1, the J call TRBJ1-1; no reliable D call. The CDR3 spans 11 residues. The V end lost 0 bases, the J end lost 7 bases, and 4 bases lay between the germline ends. CDR1 SGHRS and CDR2 YFSETQ come from the germline V gene. DNA for the CDR3: TGCGCCAGCAGCTTGGGGGTTGAAGCTTTCTTT. Its translation is CASSLGVEAFF.

V gene TRBV28 combines with J gene TRBJ2-1; 8 bases are a match to TRBD2. This CDR3 has 16 amino acids. CDR1 and CDR2 from the germline V gene are MDHEN and SYDVKM. With 3 bases clipped from V and 2 bases from J, the junction kept 6 bases outside the gene matches. CDR3 region: CASSLLSGGPYNEQFF. The CDR3 DNA reads TGTGCCAGCAGTTTGCTCAGCGGGGGCCCCTACAATGAGCAGTTCTTC.

The chain joins TRBV20-1 to TRBJ2-7; 13 bases are a match to TRBD2. Trimming cost V 5 bases and J 5 bases; bases outside gene matches: 3. Germline values: CDR1 DFQATT, CDR2 SNEGSKA (reference sequence). The CDR3 contains 13 residues. The CDR3 bases are TGCAGTGCTCGTGGGACTAGCGGGAACGAGCAGTACTTC. Its protein product is CSARGTSGNEQYF.

This clonotype was picked up a small number of times. The CDR3 nucleotides are TGCAGCGTCGCCGGGACAGGGTACGACTATGGCTACACCTTC. Translating it yields CSVAGTGYDYGYTF. V is TRBV29-1 and J is TRBJ1-2; 9 bases map to TRBD1. After removal of 6 bases from V and 3 bases from J, the junction contained 8 bases not matched to a gene. The CDR3 sequence is 14 residues long. Germline V gene lookup returns CDR1 SQVTM and CDR2 ANQGSEA.

A few counts support this clonotype. V gene TRBV3-1 combines with J gene TRBJ2-7; D is uncertain. V lost 1 base and J 0 bases, leaving 7 bases between the germline ends. Germline CDR1 and CDR2: LGHDT and YNNKEL (reference sequence). This CDR3 has 14 amino acids. The chain's CDR3 is CASSQGLLSYEQYF. CDR3 DNA sequence: TGTGCCAGCAGCCAAGGGCTCCTCTCCTACGAGCAGTACTTC.

In the case of this clonotype: A read error may explain this, as a much larger clone is one base away. The V call is TRBV7-9, the J call TRBJ1-1; D call uncertain. V was cut by 1 base and J by 4 bases, with 10 bases left in between. This CDR3 region has 14 residues. CDR1 is SEHNR and CDR2 is FQNEAQ in the germline V gene (reference sequence). Here the CDR3 reads CASSLGALSTEAFF. CDR3 nucleotide sequence: TGTGCCAGCAGCTTAGGGGCCCTGAGCACTGAAGCTTTCTTT.

The rearrangement joins TRBV12-3 or TRBV12-4 to TRBJ1-1; maybe TRBD1 (6 bases). The CDR3 is 14 amino acids. Deletions cut 2 bases from V and 6 bases from J, with 13 bases between. The CDR3 DNA is TGTGCCAGCAGTTTAAACAGGGTTTCTTCTGAAGCTTTCTTT. This translates into CASSLNRVSSEAFF.

The V and J genes are TRBV6-5 and TRBJ2-1; 7 bases are a match to TRBD1. Germline CDR1 is MNHEY and CDR2 is SVGAGI. J gave up 4 bases and V 8 bases, and 11 bases lay outside the gene matches. This CDR3 has 15 amino acids. The CDR3 protein is CASGIEGARYNEQFF. CDR3 bases: TGTGCCAGCGGGATAGAGGGGGCGCGGTACAATGAGCAGTTCTTC.